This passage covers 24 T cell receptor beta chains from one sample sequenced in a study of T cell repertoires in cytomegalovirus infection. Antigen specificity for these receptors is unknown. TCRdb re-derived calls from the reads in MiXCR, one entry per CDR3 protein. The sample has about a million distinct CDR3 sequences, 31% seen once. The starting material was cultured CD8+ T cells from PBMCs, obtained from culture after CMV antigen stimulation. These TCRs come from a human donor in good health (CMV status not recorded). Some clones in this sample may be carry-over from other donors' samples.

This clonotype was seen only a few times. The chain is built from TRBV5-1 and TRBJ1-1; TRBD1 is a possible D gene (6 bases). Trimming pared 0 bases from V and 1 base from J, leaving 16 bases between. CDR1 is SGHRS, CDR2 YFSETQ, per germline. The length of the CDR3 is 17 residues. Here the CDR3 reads CASSLVQGWGRNTEAFF. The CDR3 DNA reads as TGCGCCAGCAGCTTGGTACAGGGTTGGGGGAGGAACACTGAAGCTTTCTTT.

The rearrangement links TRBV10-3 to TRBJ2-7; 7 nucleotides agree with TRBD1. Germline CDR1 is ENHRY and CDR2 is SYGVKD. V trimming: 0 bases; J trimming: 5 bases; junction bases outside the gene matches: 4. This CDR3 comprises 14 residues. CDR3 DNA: TGTGCCATCAGTGAGTCGGGACAGTCCCACGAGCAGTACTTC. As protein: CAISESGQSHEQYF.

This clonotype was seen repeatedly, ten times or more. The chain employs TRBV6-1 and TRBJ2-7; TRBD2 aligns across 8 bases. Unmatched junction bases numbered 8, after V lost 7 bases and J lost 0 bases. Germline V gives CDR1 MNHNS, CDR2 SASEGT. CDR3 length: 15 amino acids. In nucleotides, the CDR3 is TGTGCCAGCAAGGGCAATAGCGGGGCCTCCTACGAGCAGTACTTC. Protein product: CASKGNSGASYEQYF.

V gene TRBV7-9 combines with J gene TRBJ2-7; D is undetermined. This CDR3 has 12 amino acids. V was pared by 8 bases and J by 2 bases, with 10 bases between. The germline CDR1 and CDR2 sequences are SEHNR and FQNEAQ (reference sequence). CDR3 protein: CASGLRPYEQYV. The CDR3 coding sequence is TGTGCCAGCGGGCTGAGGCCCTACGAGCAGTACGTC.

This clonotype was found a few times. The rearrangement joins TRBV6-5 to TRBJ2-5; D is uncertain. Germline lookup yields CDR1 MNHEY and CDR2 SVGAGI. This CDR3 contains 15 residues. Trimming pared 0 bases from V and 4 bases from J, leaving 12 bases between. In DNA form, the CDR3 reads TGTGCCAGCAGTTACTCCCGAATCGGCGGAGAGACCCAGTACTTC. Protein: CASSYSRIGGETQYF.

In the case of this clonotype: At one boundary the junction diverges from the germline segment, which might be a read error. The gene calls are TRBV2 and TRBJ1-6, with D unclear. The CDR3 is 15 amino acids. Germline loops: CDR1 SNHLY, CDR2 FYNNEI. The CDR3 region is CASLMVEKPNPPLHF. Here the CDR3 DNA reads TGTGCCAGCTTGATGGTGGAAAAACCTAATCCACCCCTCCACTTT.

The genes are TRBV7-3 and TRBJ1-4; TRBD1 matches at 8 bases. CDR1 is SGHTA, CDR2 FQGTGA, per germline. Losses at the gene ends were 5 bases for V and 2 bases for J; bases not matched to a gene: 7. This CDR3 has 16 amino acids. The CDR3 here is CASSRGQGGTNEKLFF. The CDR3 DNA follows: TGTGCCAGCAGCCGTGGACAGGGTGGGACTAATGAAAAACTGTTTTTT.

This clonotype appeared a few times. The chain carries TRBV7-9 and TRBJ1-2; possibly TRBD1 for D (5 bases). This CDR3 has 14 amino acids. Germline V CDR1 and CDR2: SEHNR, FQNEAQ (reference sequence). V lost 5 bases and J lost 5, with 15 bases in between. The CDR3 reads CASSPLRVGYGYTF. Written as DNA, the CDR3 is TGTGCCAGCAGCCCGCTCAGGGTCGGTTATGGCTACACCTTC. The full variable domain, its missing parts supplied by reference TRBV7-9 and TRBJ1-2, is DTGVSQNPRHKITKRGQNVTFRCDPISEHNRLYWYRQTLGQGPEFLTYFQNEAQLEKSRLLSDRFSAERPKGSFSTLEIQRTEQGDSAMYLCASSPLRVGYGYTFGSGTRLTVV.

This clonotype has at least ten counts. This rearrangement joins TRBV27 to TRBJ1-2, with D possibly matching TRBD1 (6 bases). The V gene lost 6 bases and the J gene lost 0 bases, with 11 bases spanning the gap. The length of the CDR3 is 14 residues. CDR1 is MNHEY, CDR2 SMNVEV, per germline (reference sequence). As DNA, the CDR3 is TGTGCCAGCAGCTTGACAGGTCCTAACTATGGCTACACCTTC. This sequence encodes CASSLTGPNYGYTF.

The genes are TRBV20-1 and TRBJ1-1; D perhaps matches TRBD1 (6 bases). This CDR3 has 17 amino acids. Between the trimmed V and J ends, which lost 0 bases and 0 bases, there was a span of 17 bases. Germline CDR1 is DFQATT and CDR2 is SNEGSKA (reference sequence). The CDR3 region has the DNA TGCAGTGCTAGAGATTGGCAGGGGAACCCTCTGAACACTGAAGCTTTCTTT. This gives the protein CSARDWQGNPLNTEAFF.

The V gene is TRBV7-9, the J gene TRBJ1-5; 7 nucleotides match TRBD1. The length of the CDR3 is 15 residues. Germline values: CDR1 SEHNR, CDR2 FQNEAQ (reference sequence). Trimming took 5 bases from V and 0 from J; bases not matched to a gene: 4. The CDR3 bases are TGTGCCAGCAGCGAGACAGGGCATAGCAATCAGCCCCAGCATTTT. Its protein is CASSETGHSNQPQHF. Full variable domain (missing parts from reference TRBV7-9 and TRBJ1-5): DTGVSQNPRHKITKRGQNVTFRCDPISEHNRLYWYRQTLGQGPEFLTYFQNEAQLEKSRLLSDRFSAERPKGSFSTLEIQRTEQGDSAMYLCASSETGHSNQPQHFGDGTRLSIL.

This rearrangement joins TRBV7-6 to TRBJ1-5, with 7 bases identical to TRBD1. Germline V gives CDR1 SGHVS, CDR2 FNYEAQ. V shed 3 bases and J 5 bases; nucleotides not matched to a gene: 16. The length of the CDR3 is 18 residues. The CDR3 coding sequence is TGTGCCAGCAGCTTTGGTCAGGGGGGCGCGGGATTTGATCAGCCCCAGCATTTT. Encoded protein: CASSFGQGGAGFDQPQHF.

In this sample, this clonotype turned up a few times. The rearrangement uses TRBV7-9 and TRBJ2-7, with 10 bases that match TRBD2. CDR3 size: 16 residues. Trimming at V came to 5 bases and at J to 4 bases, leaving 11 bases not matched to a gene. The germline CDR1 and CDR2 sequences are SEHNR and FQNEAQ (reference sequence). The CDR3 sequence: CASSPAGASGGYEQYF. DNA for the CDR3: TGTGCCAGCAGCCCGGCGGGGGCTAGCGGGGGTTACGAGCAGTACTTC.

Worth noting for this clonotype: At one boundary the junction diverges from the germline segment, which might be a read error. The CDR3 region is CASSLADDRPNAF. The CDR3 nucleotides read TGTGCCAGCAGCTTAGCCGATGACAGGCCAAACGCCTTC. V usage is TRBV7-9 and J usage is TRBJ1-2, with D possibly matching TRBD1 (6 bases). Germline-derived CDR1 and CDR2 are SEHNR and FQNEAQ (reference sequence). The CDR3 is 13 amino acids. The whole variable domain, filled in from reference TRBV7-9 and TRBJ1-2, reads DTGVSQNPRHKITKRGQNVTFRCDPISEHNRLYWYRQTLGQGPEFLTYFQNEAQLEKSRLLSDRFSAERPKGSFSTLEIQRTEQGDSAMYLCASSLADDRPNAFGSGTRLTVV.

This chain's CDR3 is CASSLMTSGVGNEQFF. The CDR3 DNA reads TGTGCCAGCAGCCTCATGACTAGCGGGGTTGGTAATGAGCAGTTCTTC. This chain links TRBV11-2 with TRBJ2-1; 11 nucleotides match TRBD2. In germline, CDR1 is SGHAT, CDR2 FQNNGV. With V trimmed by 5 bases and J by 7 bases, 10 bases remained unmatched. The CDR3 is made up of 16 amino acids.

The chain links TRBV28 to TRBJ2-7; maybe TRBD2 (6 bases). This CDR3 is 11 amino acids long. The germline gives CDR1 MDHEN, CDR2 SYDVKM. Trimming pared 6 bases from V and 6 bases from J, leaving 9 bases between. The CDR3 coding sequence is TGTGCCAGCAGCGGAGGGGTCGAGCAGTACGTC. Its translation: CASSGGVEQYV.

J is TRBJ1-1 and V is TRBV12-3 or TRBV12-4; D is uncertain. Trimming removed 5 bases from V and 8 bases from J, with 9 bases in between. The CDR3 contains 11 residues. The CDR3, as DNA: TGTGCCAGCAGTCCGGTGGGGGAAGCTTTCTTT. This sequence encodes CASSPVGEAFF.

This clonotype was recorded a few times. The CDR3, as DNA: TGTGCCAGCAGCTTGGAGACAGGTGAAGATACGCAGTATTTT. This translates into CASSLETGEDTQYF. The chain joins TRBV5-4 to TRBJ2-3; possible D gene TRBD1, 6 bases. Trimming shortened V by 0 bases and J by 5 bases, and 10 bases separated the two germline ends. The germline CDR1 and CDR2 sequences are SGHNT and YYREEE (reference sequence). The CDR3 runs 14 residues.

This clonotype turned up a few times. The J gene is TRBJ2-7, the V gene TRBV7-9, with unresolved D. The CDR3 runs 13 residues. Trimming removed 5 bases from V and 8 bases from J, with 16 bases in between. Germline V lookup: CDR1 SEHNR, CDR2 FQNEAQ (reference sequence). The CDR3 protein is CASSDARRYQQYV. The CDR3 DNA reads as TGTGCCAGCAGCGACGCCCGACGTTACCAGCAGTACGTC.

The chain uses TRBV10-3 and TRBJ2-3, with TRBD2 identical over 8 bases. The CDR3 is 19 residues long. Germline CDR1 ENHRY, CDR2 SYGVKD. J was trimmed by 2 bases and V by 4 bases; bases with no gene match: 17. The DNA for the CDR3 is TGTGCCATCAGTGTGGTGGTTAGCGGGGACGATGACCACACAGATACGCAGTATTTT. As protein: CAISVVVSGDDDHTDTQYF.

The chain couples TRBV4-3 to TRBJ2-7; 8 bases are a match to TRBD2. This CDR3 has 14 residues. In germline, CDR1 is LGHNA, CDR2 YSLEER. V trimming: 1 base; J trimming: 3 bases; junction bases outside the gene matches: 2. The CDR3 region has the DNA TGCGCCAGCAGCCAAGGTCTAGCGGGCTACGAGCAGTACGTC. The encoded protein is CASSQGLAGYEQYV.

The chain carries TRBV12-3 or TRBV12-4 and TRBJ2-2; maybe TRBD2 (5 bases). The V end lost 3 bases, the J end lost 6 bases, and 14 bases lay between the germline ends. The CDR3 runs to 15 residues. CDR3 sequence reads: CASSFIIRGSGELFF. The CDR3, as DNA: TGTGCCAGCAGTTTCATTATACGGGGTTCCGGGGAGCTGTTTTTT.

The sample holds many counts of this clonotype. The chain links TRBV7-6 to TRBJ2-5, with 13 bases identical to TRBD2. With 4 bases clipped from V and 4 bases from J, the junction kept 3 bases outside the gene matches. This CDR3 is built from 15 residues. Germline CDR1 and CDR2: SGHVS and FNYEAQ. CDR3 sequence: CASSSLAGGRETQYF. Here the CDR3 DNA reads TGTGCCAGCAGCTCACTAGCGGGGGGGCGAGAGACCCAGTACTTC. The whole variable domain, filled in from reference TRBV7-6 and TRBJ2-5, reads GAGVSQSPRYKVTKRGQDVALRCDPISGHVSLYWYRQALGQGPEFLTYFNYEAQQDKSGLPNDRFSAERPEGSISTLTIQRTEQRDSAMYRCASSSLAGGRETQYFGPGTRLLVL.

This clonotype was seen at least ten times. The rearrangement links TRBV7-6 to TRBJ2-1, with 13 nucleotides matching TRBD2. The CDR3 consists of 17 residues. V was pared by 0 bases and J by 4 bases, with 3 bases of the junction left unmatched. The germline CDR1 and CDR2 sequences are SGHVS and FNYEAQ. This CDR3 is CASSLAGGLAGYNEQFF. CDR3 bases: TGTGCCAGCAGCTTAGCGGGGGGACTAGCGGGATACAATGAGCAGTTCTTC.